These 10 T cell receptor beta chains share one sample of origin, sequenced in a study of shared clonotypes between healthy human individuals. Measured with immunoSEQ multiplex PCR; TCRdb has only the in-frame clones, and not every one. In the table there are roughly 2 million clones, 85% to 95% of which are singletons. The material sequenced was naive CD4+ T cells sorted from blood. As for subset: CD45RA+ positively selected. The source is a man between 18 and 29 years old in good health.

The chain recombines TRBV28 with TRBJ2-7; D ambiguous. From germline, CDR1 is MDHEN and CDR2 SYDVKM. Deletions cut 8 bases from V and 7 bases from J, with 9 bases between. CDR3 length equals 10 residues. The chain's CDR3 is CASGPEEQYF. Here the CDR3 DNA reads TGTGCCAGCGGGCCAGAGGAGCAGTACTTC.

Regarding this clone: Other DNA variants within this sample encode the same CDR3. The chain is built from TRBV10-1 and TRBJ2-7, with 10 bases fitting TRBD2. Germline assignment: CDR1 WNHNN and CDR2 SYGVQD (reference sequence). The CDR3 is made up of 14 amino acids. V gave up 4 bases and J gave up 2 bases; unmatched junction bases: 2. In DNA, the CDR3 is TGCGCCAGCAGTGCCACTAGCGGGGCCTACGAGCAGTACTTC. Its protein is CASSATSGAYEQYF.

The gene calls are TRBV5-4 and TRBJ2-1; 8 bases agree with TRBD1. Unmatched junction bases numbered 8, after V lost 4 bases and J lost 8 bases. The CDR3 is 14 residues long. Germline V lookup: CDR1 SGHNT, CDR2 YYREEE (reference sequence). The CDR3 DNA reads TGTGCCAGCAGCAAATCAGGGGGCGTCGATGAGCAGTTCTTC. It is translated as CASSKSGGVDEQFF.

J is TRBJ1-6 and V is TRBV5-7; 8 bases match TRBD1. TRBV5-7 is classed as an ORF, of uncertain function. Trimming took 4 bases from V and 10 from J; bases not matched to a gene: 7. The CDR3 is 14 amino acids. The CDR3 nucleotides are TGTGCCAGCAGCCCTGGACAGGGAGGATCACCCCTCCACTTT. Protein sequence: CASSPGQGGSPLHF.

The chain couples TRBV5-1 to TRBJ1-1, with D unresolved. The CDR3 runs to 13 residues. Germline V gene lookup returns CDR1 SGHRS and CDR2 YFSETQ. Trimming pared 9 bases from V and 1 base from J, leaving 13 bases between. The CDR3 spells CATRWGANTEAFF. In DNA form, the CDR3 reads TGCGCCACACGGTGGGGAGCGAACACTGAAGCTTTCTTT.

V gene TRBV5-1 combines with J gene TRBJ2-7; D uncertain. The CDR3 totals 15 residues. Germline CDR1 reads SGHRS; CDR2 reads YFSETQ. V gave up 0 bases and J gave up 6 bases, with 16 bases separating them. CDR3 residues: CASSLAAVASLEQYF. CDR3 nucleotides: TGCGCCAGCAGCTTGGCGGCAGTGGCCTCTCTCGAGCAGTACTTC.

The V gene is TRBV28, the J gene TRBJ1-1, with 8 bases aligning to TRBD1. The CDR3 sequence is 11 residues long. With 2 bases clipped from V and 11 bases from J, the junction kept 1 base outside the gene matches. Germline CDR1 MDHEN, CDR2 SYDVKM. CDR3 sequence (DNA): TGTGCCAGCAGTTTAAGACAGGGGGCTTTCTTT. Protein sequence: CASSLRQGAFF. The full variable domain, its missing parts supplied by reference TRBV28 and TRBJ1-1, is DVKVTQSSRYLVKRTGEKVFLECVQDMDHENMFWYRQDPGLGLRLIYFSYDVKMKEKGDIPEGYSVSREKKERFSLILESASTNQTSMYLCASSLRQGAFFGQGTRLTVV.

Only one count was recorded for this clone. The chain is built from TRBV10-3 and TRBJ1-5, with 9 bases identical to TRBD1. With 5 bases clipped from V and 4 bases from J, the junction kept 3 bases outside the gene matches. Germline V lookup: CDR1 ENHRY, CDR2 SYGVKD. The CDR3 is 14 amino acids. CDR3 in DNA: TGTGCCATCAGTTGGGACAGGGCAAATCAGCCCCAGCATTTT. Its translation: CAISWDRANQPQHF.

Written as DNA, the CDR3 is TGTGCCAGCAGCAATGACAGGGACTATGGCTACACCTTC. This gives the protein CASSNDRDYGYTF. The chain recombines TRBV5-4 with TRBJ1-2, with 7 bases lining up with TRBD1. CDR1 is SGHNT and CDR2 is YYREEE in the germline V gene (reference sequence). The CDR3 spans 13 residues. The trim removed 4 bases at V and 3 bases at J, leaving 3 bases unmatched.

This sequence joins TRBV5-4 and TRBJ1-2; D gene uncertain. Trimming pared 0 bases from V and 4 bases from J, leaving 22 bases between. The CDR3 sequence is 18 residues long. In germline, CDR1 is SGHNT, CDR2 YYREEE (reference sequence). DNA for the CDR3: TGTGCCAGCAGCTTGGGGGCTTCGGCTCTGGGATCAAGCTATGGCTACACCTTC. Amino acids: CASSLGASALGSSYGYTF.